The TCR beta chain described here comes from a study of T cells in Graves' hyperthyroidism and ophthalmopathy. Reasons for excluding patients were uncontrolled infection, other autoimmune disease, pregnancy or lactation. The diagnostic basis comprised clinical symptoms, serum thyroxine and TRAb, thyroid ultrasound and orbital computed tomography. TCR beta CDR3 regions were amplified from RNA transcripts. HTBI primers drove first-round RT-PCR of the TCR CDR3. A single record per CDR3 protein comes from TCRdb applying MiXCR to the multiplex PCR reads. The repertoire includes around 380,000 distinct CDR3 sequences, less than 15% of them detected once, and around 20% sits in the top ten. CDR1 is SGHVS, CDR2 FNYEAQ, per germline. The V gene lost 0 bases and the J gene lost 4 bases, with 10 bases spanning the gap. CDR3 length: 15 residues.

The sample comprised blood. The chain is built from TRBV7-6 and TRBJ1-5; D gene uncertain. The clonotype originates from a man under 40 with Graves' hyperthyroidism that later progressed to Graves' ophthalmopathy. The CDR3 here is CASSLASGLNQPQHF. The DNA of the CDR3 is TGTGCCAGCAGCTTAGCCAGTGGGTTAAATCAGCCCCAGCATTTT.